This T cell receptor beta chain was retrieved from a study of blood T cell repertoires in COVID-19 (dated by TCRdb to 2020 to 2022). For context, the study as a whole: Collaborator samples came from the United States, Italy and Spain and covered acute and convalescent phases of COVID-19. The material from the prospective study consisted of cDNA or gDNA derived from T cells, B-cell-depleted T cells, or PBMCs. Subjects who had been exposed to COVID-19, were actively infected with it, or had recovered from it provided the deeply sampled blood TCRbeta repertoires that made up the dataset. The repertoires were released in a freely available public database meant as a resource for research on the immune response to SARS-CoV-2. Samples were obtained from the ongoing ImmuneRACE study (first 160 participants) and from roughly 1,300 subjects provided by 6 global collaborators. A de-identified subject ID, COVID-19 status, age in years and sex were almost always included in the sample metadata. Where available, HLA class I and class II types were taken from metadata supplied by the sample provider and were not determined by assay-based typing.

Each collaborating institution followed its own protocols to collect whole blood in K2EDTA tubes. For TCRbeta analysis, collaborators shipped samples as frozen whole blood, isolated PBMCs, or DNA extracted from either of those sample types. The investigation overall reported the following: How much clinical and demographic metadata was included differed by source and by participant, and the metadata was provided uncurated.

TCRbeta CDR3 regions were amplified from genomic DNA using the immunoSEQ Assay, a bias-controlled multiplex PCR. For the original study's pipeline: The number of nucleated cells in each sample was estimated from the amplification of reference gene primers within the assay. Sequence reads were collapsed and filtered to measure the absolute abundance of every unique TCRbeta CDR3 rearrangement. For each sample, productive Simpson clonality was calculated as the square root of Simpson's diversity index over productive rearrangements. What TCRdb holds here is the immuneACCESS table cut down to in-frame rearrangements. Part of the clones is not present; checked against another copy, under half of the missing clones reflect an unresolved V gene, and the others are unexplained. V and J calls and clone size are given by that table; D and trimming were obtained from the DNA. For this sample the table gives about 240,000 clones, of which 70% to 90% were detected only once. The ten top clones hold 7.1% of the sample.

In the case of this clone: Its antigen is still unknown. No base quality information exists; no much larger clone differs at one position.

The TCR originated in a woman between 70 and 85 years old with active or convalescent COVID-19. The material sequenced was peripheral blood.

The nucleotide sequence reads as follows: TGTGCCAGTAGTGTGGGACTAGCGGGGGACTACAATGAGCAGTTCTTC. Its translation reads: CASSVGLAGDYNEQFF. The chain joins TRBV19 to TRBJ2-1; TRBD2 matches 14 bases in the middle. The CDR3 contains 16 residues, cysteine and phenylalanine counted. Only the CDR3 region is kept as DNA, spanning 48 bases read in frame from base 1. The germline V gene (reference sequence) gives CDR1 as LNHDA and CDR2 as SQIVND. The V end gives up 5 bases and the J end 3 bases, leaving 3 bases in the junction not matched to a gene.